The rows below give T cell receptor beta chains drawn from one sample of a study of early T cells in non-severe SARS-CoV-2 infection. TCRdb reprocessed the 5' RACE reads via MiXCR and lists one record per CDR3 protein. Of 50,000 to 85,000 distinct CDR3 sequences listed, approximately 9% were seen once; the top ten hold approximately 3%. Sequenced material: whole blood. The receptors stem from an adult who was a healthcare worker with PCR-confirmed SARS-CoV-2 infection or an uninfected control (not recorded which). Each CDR3 is given with its conserved first and last residue. The D gene is left open where the match is weak. The size field is filled for only some rows; it gives once, few, many or a size class.

abundance: many; d_gene: NA; j_gene: TRBJ2-1; v_gene: TRBV2; CDR3aa: CASSEYNEQFF
abundance: many; d_gene: TRBD2; j_gene: TRBJ2-7; v_gene: TRBV7-2; CDR3aa: CASSLAGTSPYEQYF
abundance: many; d_gene: TRBD2; j_gene: TRBJ2-1; v_gene: TRBV6-1; CDR3aa: CASSAAGREHNEQFF
abundance: many; d_gene: TRBD2; j_gene: TRBJ2-5; v_gene: TRBV20-1; CDR3aa: CSAVPYRLAGRQETQYF
abundance: few; d_gene: NA; j_gene: TRBJ2-2; v_gene: TRBV5-1; CDR3aa: CASSLGLATGELFF
abundance: few; d_gene: TRBD1; j_gene: TRBJ2-3; v_gene: TRBV7-3; CDR3aa: CASSAYGQGEDTQYF
abundance: NA; d_gene: NA; j_gene: TRBJ1-2; v_gene: TRBV21-1; CDR3aa: CASSGGLRDGYTF
abundance: few; d_gene: TRBD2; j_gene: TRBJ2-7; v_gene: TRBV2; CDR3aa: CASSATSGGYEQYF
abundance: many; d_gene: NA; j_gene: TRBJ2-5; v_gene: TRBV7-2; CDR3aa: CASRRRALAPQETQYF
abundance: many; d_gene: TRBD1; j_gene: TRBJ2-7; v_gene: TRBV6-6; CDR3aa: CASSPTGSYEQYF
abundance: NA; d_gene: NA; j_gene: TRBJ2-5; v_gene: TRBV7-2; CDR3aa: CASSLARPETQYF
abundance: many; d_gene: TRBD2; j_gene: TRBJ2-6; v_gene: TRBV7-9; CDR3aa: CASSPRGGGASSGANVLTF
abundance: few; d_gene: NA; j_gene: TRBJ2-7; v_gene: TRBV3-1; CDR3aa: CASSQVTTAYEQYF
abundance: many; d_gene: TRBD1; j_gene: TRBJ1-3; v_gene: TRBV4-2; CDR3aa: CASSQDRGKAGNTIYF
abundance: medium-sized; d_gene: NA; j_gene: TRBJ2-5; v_gene: TRBV11-2; CDR3aa: CASSLGGGSNQETQYF
abundance: NA; d_gene: NA; j_gene: TRBJ2-5; v_gene: TRBV20-1; CDR3aa: CSARIRALQETQYF
abundance: few; d_gene: NA; j_gene: TRBJ2-1; v_gene: TRBV7-3; CDR3aa: CASSLRRWGNEQFF
abundance: many; d_gene: NA; j_gene: TRBJ1-5; v_gene: TRBV19; CDR3aa: CASSITYSNQPQHF
abundance: many; d_gene: NA; j_gene: TRBJ1-1; v_gene: TRBV27; CDR3aa: CASSFGQNTEAFF
abundance: few; d_gene: NA; j_gene: TRBJ2-6; v_gene: TRBV10-3; CDR3aa: CAISGQYDSSGANVLTF
abundance: NA; d_gene: NA; j_gene: TRBJ2-5; v_gene: TRBV12-3/TRBV12-4; CDR3aa: CASSTLAHQETQYF
abundance: many; d_gene: NA; j_gene: TRBJ1-2; v_gene: TRBV29-1; CDR3aa: CSVEGLEGDYGYTF
abundance: few; d_gene: TRBD2; j_gene: TRBJ2-1; v_gene: TRBV28; CDR3aa: CAGGTSNVDEQFF
abundance: NA; d_gene: NA; j_gene: TRBJ2-1; v_gene: TRBV5-1; CDR3aa: CASSLDLRGLSSDEQFF
abundance: many; d_gene: TRBD2; j_gene: TRBJ2-7; v_gene: TRBV7-8; CDR3aa: CASSPWGRVREQYF
abundance: few; d_gene: NA; j_gene: TRBJ2-5; v_gene: TRBV7-9; CDR3aa: CASSSRGPKETQYF
abundance: NA; d_gene: NA; j_gene: TRBJ2-3; v_gene: TRBV28; CDR3aa: CASSLPIRDTRYF
abundance: NA; d_gene: NA; j_gene: TRBJ2-7; v_gene: TRBV29-1; CDR3aa: CSVGWGVYEQYF
abundance: NA; d_gene: NA; j_gene: TRBJ2-3; v_gene: TRBV5-1; CDR3aa: CASSLITGTTDTQYF
abundance: NA; d_gene: NA; j_gene: TRBJ2-5; v_gene: TRBV7-3; CDR3aa: CASSPGVQETQYF
abundance: few; d_gene: NA; j_gene: TRBJ2-1; v_gene: TRBV12-3/TRBV12-4; CDR3aa: CASSQDFWEQFF
abundance: few; d_gene: TRBD2; j_gene: TRBJ2-1; v_gene: TRBV19; CDR3aa: CASSIHGTSGYNEQFF
abundance: NA; d_gene: TRBD2; j_gene: TRBJ2-5; v_gene: TRBV7-2; CDR3aa: CASSSASGQETQYF
abundance: few; d_gene: NA; j_gene: TRBJ2-7; v_gene: TRBV5-1; CDR3aa: CASSAEVSYEQYF
abundance: NA; d_gene: TRBD2; j_gene: TRBJ2-1; v_gene: TRBV6-2/TRBV6-3; CDR3aa: CASSSGLAGGLDEQFF
abundance: NA; d_gene: TRBD1; j_gene: TRBJ1-6; v_gene: TRBV28; CDR3aa: CASSGVGTEYNSPLHF
abundance: many; d_gene: TRBD2; j_gene: TRBJ2-1; v_gene: TRBV2; CDR3aa: CASTPGLAVRNEQFF
abundance: NA; d_gene: TRBD2; j_gene: TRBJ2-3; v_gene: TRBV5-6; CDR3aa: CASSALSGSTDTQYF
abundance: few; d_gene: TRBD1; j_gene: TRBJ1-2; v_gene: TRBV7-8; CDR3aa: CASSLTPGGYGYTF
abundance: NA; d_gene: TRBD1; j_gene: TRBJ2-4; v_gene: TRBV30; CDR3aa: CAWSLGGPLYF
abundance: NA; d_gene: TRBD1; j_gene: TRBJ1-1; v_gene: TRBV7-6; CDR3aa: CASSQQQGARTEAFF
abundance: NA; d_gene: NA; j_gene: TRBJ2-3; v_gene: TRBV6-1; CDR3aa: CASSEYGADTQYF
abundance: NA; d_gene: NA; j_gene: TRBJ2-7; v_gene: TRBV19; CDR3aa: CASSPPLSRMGEQYF
abundance: many; d_gene: NA; j_gene: TRBJ2-3; v_gene: TRBV12-3/TRBV12-4; CDR3aa: CASSGGTLDTQYF
abundance: NA; d_gene: NA; j_gene: TRBJ2-7; v_gene: TRBV5-1; CDR3aa: CASSLEREQYF
abundance: medium-sized; d_gene: NA; j_gene: TRBJ1-2; v_gene: TRBV20-1; CDR3aa: CSARDGTMGPNYGYTF
abundance: NA; d_gene: NA; j_gene: TRBJ2-3; v_gene: TRBV7-3; CDR3aa: CASSSKGVRTDTQYF
abundance: few; d_gene: NA; j_gene: TRBJ2-7; v_gene: TRBV10-3; CDR3aa: CAIRGEGAHEQYF
abundance: few; d_gene: NA; j_gene: TRBJ1-5; v_gene: TRBV12-3/TRBV12-4; CDR3aa: CASSLGGADQPQHF
abundance: few; d_gene: TRBD1; j_gene: TRBJ2-3; v_gene: TRBV7-2; CDR3aa: CASSHGQGWTDTQYF
abundance: many; d_gene: NA; j_gene: TRBJ2-7; v_gene: TRBV15; CDR3aa: CATSREAGQSSYEQYF
abundance: many; d_gene: TRBD2; j_gene: TRBJ2-6; v_gene: TRBV20-1; CDR3aa: CSVTGLAVSGANVLTF